The rows below give T cell receptor beta chains drawn from one sample of a study of human T cells and chemical hapten exposure. TCRdb redid the calling of the RACE reads with MiXCR, one entry per CDR3 protein. The profile shows about 57,000 distinct CDR3 sequences, about 9.6% of them singletons. The specimen was whole blood, collected in connection with sensitization to the hapten diphenylcyclopropenone (DPC). The receptors were sampled from a woman aged 40 to 50 with alopecia areata. Some clones in this sample may be carry-over from other donors' samples. Both conserved end residues are part of each CDR3. D genes are given only for firm matches. Where a row states a size, it is once, few, many or the class of an expanded clone; other rows omit it.

D gene | clone size | J gene | V gene | CDR3 protein | CDR3 DNA
TRBD1 | many | TRBJ1-5 | TRBV23-1 | CASSTDRGWMGNQPQHF | TGCGCCAGCAGCACGGACAGGGGGTGGATGGGCAATCAGCCCCAGCATTTT
- | many | TRBJ2-1 | TRBV7-2 | CASSLRPLGDEQFF | TGTGCCAGCAGCTTACGTCCCCTAGGGGATGAGCAGTTCTTC
- | many | TRBJ2-5 | TRBV13 | CASSYAPGETQYF | TGTGCCAGCAGCTACGCCCCAGGGGAGACCCAGTACTTC
TRBD1 | many | TRBJ1-3 | TRBV29-1 | CSVRQGSSGNTIYF | TGCAGCGTAAGACAGGGGAGTTCTGGAAACACCATATATTTT
- | many | TRBJ1-6 | TRBV11-2 | CASSLELYSPLHF | TGTGCCAGCAGCTTAGAGCTGTACTCACCCCTCCACTTT
- | few | TRBJ2-3 | TRBV6-5 | CASSQPHRVSGTDTQYF | TGTGCCAGCAGCCAACCGCACAGGGTTAGTGGCACAGATACGCAGTATTTT
- | few | TRBJ2-7 | TRBV27 | CASSFWGGEQYF | TGTGCCAGCAGTTTCTGGGGTGGCGAGCAGTACTTC
- | - | TRBJ1-2 | TRBV4-3 | CASSQRIRVDYGYTF | TGCGCCAGCAGCCAAAGAATCAGAGTCGACTATGGCTACACCTTC
- | many | TRBJ2-2 | TRBV7-9 | CASSSTPNTGELFF | TGTGCCAGCAGTTCGACACCGAACACCGGGGAGCTGTTTTTT
- | many | TRBJ2-3 | TRBV29-1 | CSVLSTDTQYF | TGCAGCGTTCTAAGCACAGATACGCAGTATTTT
- | many | TRBJ1-3 | TRBV7-9 | CASSLTVGLNTIYF | TGTGCCAGCAGCTTGACTGTGGGGCTGAACACCATATATTTT